This TCR beta chain is from a study of blood T cell repertoires in COVID-19. This clone occurred once. Here immunoSEQ multiplex PCR was the method, and the copy in TCRdb shows in-frame clones only, minus some. The sample has tens of thousands of clones; 83% are singletons. This CDR3 comprises 16 residues. The junction had 2 bases not matched to a gene; V was cut back by 2 bases and J by 0 bases. The germline V gene encodes CDR1 LGHNA and CDR2 YSLEER. The sample taken for sequencing was peripheral blood. This sequence originates from a man in his fifties with active COVID-19. V and J are TRBV4-3 and TRBJ2-2; 8 bases are shared with TRBD2. The CDR3 loop is CASSQLAGPNTGELFF. CDR3 nucleotides: TGCGCCAGCAGCCAACTAGCGGGCCCGAACACCGGGGAGCTGTTTTTT.